The 11 T cell receptor beta chains in this list originate from one sample, sequenced in a study of spatial heterogeneity in lung cancer. Documented time point: sample taken at primary tumor resection. Unsorted samples of tumor, nontumor lung or frozen PBMC had their whole RNA sequenced. MiXCR, applied by TCRdb to the 5' RACE reads, yields one record per CDR3 protein. The table shows tens of thousands of distinct CDR3 sequences, with roughly 5.6% occurring only once. This specimen consisted of PBMCs, obtained at surgery. All receptors derive from a female donor with early-stage non-small cell lung cancer.

The table lists this clonotype with many counts. The chain has TRBV29-1 and TRBJ1-5; a possible D gene is TRBD1 (5 bases). Germline CDR1 and CDR2: SQVTM and ANQGSEA. With 4 bases removed from V and 1 base from J, the gap between germline ends came to 5 bases. This CDR3 contains 12 residues. The CDR3 spells CSVGDSNQPQHF. Here the CDR3 DNA reads TGCAGCGTTGGGGACAGCAATCAGCCCCAGCATTTT.

This clonotype was seen repeatedly, ten times or more. The rearrangement links TRBV19 to TRBJ1-2; D is uncertain. The V end lost 2 bases, the J end lost 9 bases, and 13 bases lay between the germline ends. The germline CDR1 and CDR2 sequences are LNHDA and SQIVND (reference sequence). The CDR3 is made up of 13 amino acids. The CDR3 loop reads CASSILQDASYTF. For the CDR3, the DNA is TGTGCCAGTAGTATACTACAAGACGCAAGCTACACCTTC.

The sample holds many counts of this clonotype. The rearrangement uses TRBV15 and TRBJ2-3, with TRBD1 as a possible D gene (6 bases). V was cut by 4 bases and J by 0 bases, with 11 bases left in between. The V gene's germline CDR1 is LNHNV and CDR2 YYDKDF (reference sequence). The CDR3 loop spans 15 amino acids. CDR3 DNA: TGTGCCACCAGCACTTGGGACACCAGCACAGATACGCAGTATTTT. It yields the protein CATSTWDTSTDTQYF.

This chain uses TRBV5-1 with TRBJ2-7; 8 nucleotides match TRBD1. Germline V CDR1 and CDR2: SGHRS, YFSETQ. The CDR3 contains 14 residues. The junction had 7 bases not matched to a gene; V was cut back by 4 bases and J by 4 bases. DNA for the CDR3: TGCGCCAGCAGCCAGCCGGGACAGGCTTACGAGCAGTACTTC. Protein sequence: CASSQPGQAYEQYF.

This clonotype occurred many times. V is TRBV28 and J is TRBJ1-5; D unresolved. CDR1 is MDHEN, CDR2 SYDVKM, per germline. The CDR3 has 14 residues. Trimming shortened V by 6 bases and J by 7 bases, and 16 bases separated the two germline ends. The CDR3 DNA reads TGTGCCAGCAGGTTGTTCGGCGGAGCCCAGCCCCAGCATTTT. Translated: CASRLFGGAQPQHF.

This clonotype showed up many times. V and J are TRBV24-1 and TRBJ2-5; TRBD2 matches 10 bases. The CDR3 runs 15 residues. The V segment lost 5 bases and the J segment 1 base; nucleotides outside the gene matches: 3. CDR1 is KGHDR and CDR2 is SFDVKD in the germline V gene. The CDR3 region has the DNA TGTGCCACCAGTGCCCCTAGCGGGGGCCAAGAGACCCAGTACTTC. Translation gives CATSAPSGGQETQYF.

This clonotype was detected many times. The chain uses TRBV28 and TRBJ1-2; D may be TRBD1 (6 bases). This CDR3 region has 14 residues. Germline-derived CDR1 and CDR2 are MDHEN and SYDVKM. The V end lost 6 bases, the J end lost 4 bases, and 15 bases lay between the germline ends. This CDR3 reads CASSFGTGFYGYTF. The CDR3 nucleotides are TGTGCCAGCAGCTTCGGAACAGGGTTCTATGGCTACACCTTC.

V is TRBV6-1 and J is TRBJ2-1, with 8 bases that match TRBD1. CDR1 and CDR2 (germline): MNHNS, SASEGT. Trimming cost V 5 bases and J 0 bases; bases outside gene matches: 15. The CDR3 is made up of 19 amino acids. For the CDR3, the DNA is TGTGCCAGCAGTCCCCCGCGGACAGGGCCTAAGGGCTCCTACAATGAGCAGTTCTTC. Encoded protein: CASSPPRTGPKGSYNEQFF.

The rearrangement links TRBV5-6 to TRBJ1-6; 8 bases align to TRBD1. The germline CDR1 and CDR2 sequences are SGHDT and YYEEEE. This CDR3 has 14 amino acids. The J segment lost 6 bases and the V segment lost 4 bases, leaving 3 bases of the junction unmatched. This chain's CDR3 is CASSLGQANSPLHF. CDR3 nucleotides: TGTGCCAGCAGCCTGGGACAGGCTAATTCACCCCTCCACTTT.

This sequence joins TRBV10-3 and TRBJ2-3; 9 bases agree with TRBD2. The CDR3 sequence is 15 residues long. With V trimmed by 4 bases and J by 0 bases, 2 bases remained unmatched. In germline, CDR1 is ENHRY, CDR2 SYGVKD. The CDR3 coding sequence is TGTGCCATCAGTGGTCTAGCGGGAAGCACAGATACGCAGTATTTT. Its translation: CAISGLAGSTDTQYF.

The chain is built from TRBV5-1 and TRBJ2-1, with D possibly TRBD2 on 6 matching bases. This CDR3 has 16 residues. Trimming took 0 bases from V and 8 from J, leaving 18 bases between them. Germline lookup yields CDR1 SGHRS and CDR2 YFSETQ. CDR3 protein: CASSLGVWEEADEQFF. CDR3 nucleotide sequence: TGCGCCAGCAGCTTGGGGGTTTGGGAGGAGGCGGATGAGCAGTTCTTC.